Each of the 11 T cell receptor beta chains below was sequenced from the same sample in a study of T cells in women clearing cervical HPV infection. Clones were read by immunoSEQ multiplex PCR, and TCRdb kept only the in-frame ones, dropping some. The listing records 25,000 to 35,000 clones. Sample: blood buffy coat. The receptor set was obtained from a woman aged 18-70 years with a cervical HPV16 infection that either progressed to CIN3+ or cleared (not recorded which).

Details on this clone: With the read ending 3 residues before the CDR3 end, the germline J gene is used to fill in that end. Distinct nucleotide sequences in the sample also encode this CDR3. The rearrangement joins TRBV2 to TRBJ1-1; 10 bases line up with TRBD1. The CDR3 contains 18 residues. Germline values: CDR1 SNHLY, CDR2 FYNNEI. J gave up 1 base and V 1 base, and 9 bases lay outside the gene matches. The DNA read from the CDR3 is TGTGCCAGCAGTGAAGGCTTCGACAGGGGGCGCGGGAACACTGAA. This gives the protein CASSEGFDRGRGNTE. From start to end, the CDR3 is CASSEGFDRGRGNTEAFF.

Concerning this clone itself: The observed sequence ends 3 residues before the CDR3 terminus, with the missing tail filled in from the germline J gene. The rearrangement joins TRBV3-1 (or the pseudogene TRBV3-2) to TRBJ2-7; the match to TRBD2 covers 12 bases. V gave up 1 base and J gave up 3 bases; unmatched junction bases: 4. This CDR3 has 16 residues. CDR1 and CDR2 from the germline V gene are LGHDT and YNNKEL (reference sequence). The sequenced CDR3 bases are TGTGCCAGCAGCCAAGCTAGCGGGAGGGCCAGCTACGAG. It translates to CASSQASGRASYE. The entire CDR3 protein is CASSQASGRASYEQYF.

With respect to this clone: The CDR3 goes on 3 residues after the read ends, and that part is filled in from the germline J gene. The genes are TRBV15 and TRBJ1-3; TRBD1 agrees at 8 bases. The germline CDR1 and CDR2 sequences are LNHNV and YYDKDF (reference sequence). V dropped 3 bases and J dropped 3; count of bases not matched to a gene: 1. There are 14 residues in the CDR3. The CDR3 loop reads CATSSDRGGNTIYF. The part of the CDR3 DNA that was read is TGTGCCACCAGCAGTGACAGGGGTGGAAACACC.

A note on this clone: The CDR3 goes on 3 residues after the read ends, and that part is filled in from the germline J gene. The gene calls are TRBV7-2 and TRBJ1-2; D is uncertain. CDR1 and CDR2 (germline): SGHTA, FQGNSA. This CDR3 contains 12 residues. CDR3 bases read: TGTGCCAGCAGAAGCGAGAGCTACGAC. Its protein is CASRSESYD. The complete CDR3 reads CASRSESYDYTF.

A word on this clone: One end of the junction is discordant with germline, which a read error may explain. The read finishes 3 residues shy of the CDR3 end, and the germline J gene is used to complete it. Other nucleotide sequences from this sample produce the same CDR3. The gene calls are TRBV18 and TRBJ1-3; 7 bases are a match to TRBD1. The CDR3 runs to 17 residues. Germline loops: CDR1 KGHSH, CDR2 LQKENI. CDR3 bases read: TGTGCCAGCTCACCCCAGGACAGGAAGGGTTCTGGAAACACT. This encodes CASSPQDRKGSGNT. The whole CDR3 protein is CASSPQDRKGSGNTIYF.

As for this clone: The read terminates 3 residues ahead of where the CDR3 ends, so the germline J gene completes it. The chain combines TRBV5-4 with TRBJ2-7; TRBD1 matches at 7 bases. The germline gives CDR1 SGHNT, CDR2 YYREEE (reference sequence). The V segment lost 3 bases and the J segment 0 bases; nucleotides outside the gene matches: 3. This CDR3 spans 14 amino acids. CDR3 bases read: TGTGCCAGCAGCTCCGGACAGGACTCCTACGAG. It yields the protein CASSSGQDSYE. The full CDR3 protein is CASSSGQDSYEQYF.

Comments on this clone: The read ends 3 residues early relative to the CDR3; the germline J gene fills the gap. V gene TRBV7-9 combines with J gene TRBJ1-5; TRBD1 is a possible D gene (5 bases). Trimming left V 3 bases short and J 8 bases short, with 11 bases between. There are 13 residues in the CDR3. Germline CDR1 SEHNR, CDR2 FQNEAQ (reference sequence). This chain's CDR3 is CASSFQGDEPQHF. The sequenced CDR3 bases are TGTGCCAGCAGCTTTCAGGGAGACGAGCCC.

Worth noting for this clone: The sequenced fragment ends 3 residues before the CDR3 boundary, so the rest is inferred from the germline J gene. V and J are TRBV5-6 and TRBJ1-6; the D gene is possibly TRBD1 (5 bases). Germline V gene data show CDR1 as SGHDT and CDR2 as YYEEEE. The CDR3 is made up of 15 amino acids. The V and J ends lost 0 bases and 7 bases respectively, with 11 bases between them. The covered CDR3 bases are TGTGCCAGCAGCTTGGCCGGGGCGGGGAATTCACCC. It codes for CASSLAGAGNSP. The full CDR3 protein is CASSLAGAGNSPLHF.

In regard to this clone: From the germline J gene comes the end of the CDR3, since the read stops 3 residues before it. The V gene is TRBV7-9, the J gene TRBJ1-2; weak D call: TRBD1 (5 bases). The V gene's germline CDR1 is SEHNR and CDR2 FQNEAQ (reference sequence). The CDR3 is 14 amino acids. CDR3 DNA, as far as it was read: TGTGCCAGCAGCTTAGGGGGCAGTACCTACGAC. It encodes CASSLGGSTYD. The whole CDR3 region reads CASSLGGSTYDYTF. The variable domain in full, with the rest retrieved from reference TRBV7-9 and TRBJ1-2, is DTGVSQNPRHKITKRGQNVTFRCDPISEHNRLYWYRQTLGQGPEFLTYFQNEAQLEKSRLLSDRFSAERPKGSFSTLEIQRTEQGDSAMYLCASSLGGSTYDYTFGSGTRLTVV.

Points on this clone: The read gets to within 3 residues of the CDR3 end, and the germline J gene fills in the rest. This sequence joins TRBV11-1 and TRBJ2-7; TRBD1 matches at 7 bases. Germline V gives CDR1 SGHAT, CDR2 FQDESV (reference sequence). J lost 3 bases, V lost 8 bases, and 10 bases had no gene match. CDR3 length: 14 amino acids. Partial CDR3 DNA: TGTGCCAGCTCGCCGACAGGGATTCTCTACGAG. The encoded protein is CASSPTGILYE. The CDR3, in full, reads CASSPTGILYEQYF.

With regard to this clone: Read coverage stops 3 residues before the CDR3 terminus; the germline J gene supplies the remainder. The genes are TRBV6-2 or TRBV6-3 and TRBJ2-1, with unresolved D. CDR3 length: 14 residues. The germline gives CDR1 MNHEY, CDR2 SVGEGT. Trimming took off 7 bases at V and 4 bases at J, with 14 bases between the two ends. The CDR3 bases that were read are TGTGCCAGCACTCCACGGTATGCTTACAATGAG. It translates to CASTPRYAYNE. The full CDR3 is CASTPRYAYNEQFF.